These 19 T cell receptor beta chains were sequenced from one sample in a study of human T cells and chemical hapten exposure. Described time point: pre-sensitization, week 0. The treatment here: therapeutic diphenylcyclopropenone sensitization with weekly scalp DPC. TCRdb reprocessed the RACE reads with MiXCR, giving one entry per CDR3 protein. The data contain about 380,000 distinct CDR3 sequences, less than 6.5% of them singletons. Here the sequenced sample was whole blood, taken in connection with sensitization to the hapten diphenylcyclopropenone (DPC). The source is a woman in her forties or fifties with alopecia areata. Some clones in this sample may be carry-over from other donors' samples.

This clonotype was observed at least ten times. The rearrangement joins TRBV2 to TRBJ2-3, with 7 nucleotides matching TRBD1. Germline CDR1 reads SNHLY; CDR2 reads FYNNEI. The J segment lost 0 bases and the V segment lost 7 bases, leaving 1 base of the junction unmatched. CDR3 length equals 13 residues. CDR3 in DNA: TGTGCCAGCAACAGGGGTAGCACAGATACGCAGTATTTT. Translating it yields CASNRGSTDTQYF.

This clonotype appeared many times. The chain carries TRBV21-1 and TRBJ2-3. TRBV21-1 is shown as a pseudogene. This CDR3 spans 16 amino acids. The CDR3 sequence: CASSRRVNPGTDTQYF. CDR3 in DNA: TGTGCCAGCAGCAGAAGGGTTAATCCTGGCACAGATACGCAGTATTTT.

The chain carries TRBV11-2 and TRBJ1-5, with D hard to call. The CDR3 is made up of 19 amino acids. V lost 1 base and J lost 0, with 19 bases in between. CDR1 is SGHAT and CDR2 is FQNNGV in the germline V gene. The CDR3 nucleotides read TGTGCCAGCAGCTTAGTAGTACGGGCAGTTCGAGATAGCAATCAGCCCCAGCATTTT. It specifies CASSLVVRAVRDSNQPQHF.

The J gene is TRBJ2-1, the V gene TRBV27, with 10 bases aligning to TRBD2. V was clipped by 4 bases and J by 6 bases; unmatched bases: 6. Germline CDR1 is MNHEY and CDR2 is SMNVEV (reference sequence). This CDR3 contains 15 residues. CDR3 region: CASSWASGGSNEQFF. The CDR3 bases are TGTGCCAGCAGTTGGGCTAGCGGGGGTAGCAATGAGCAGTTCTTC.

This clonotype was found many times. The gene calls are TRBV5-4 and TRBJ2-1, with 7 bases lining up with TRBD2. V was clipped by 4 bases and J by 5 bases; unmatched bases: 9. The V gene's germline CDR1 is SGHNT and CDR2 YYREEE (reference sequence). The CDR3 is 15 residues long. The DNA for the CDR3 is TGTGCCAGCAGCCCCGGCGGGAGTCGGAACAATGAGCAGTTCTTC. It yields the protein CASSPGGSRNNEQFF.

This clonotype has just a few counts. CDR3 protein: CASSQGGMNEQFF. As DNA, the CDR3 is TGTGCCAGCAGCCAAGGGGGCATGAATGAGCAGTTCTTC. The rearrangement links TRBV11-3 to TRBJ2-1, with 7 nucleotides matching TRBD1. The junction had 5 bases not matched to a gene; V was cut back by 5 bases and J by 7 bases. The germline V gene has CDR1 SGHNT and CDR2 YENEEA. The CDR3 is 13 residues long.

This clonotype has ten or more counts. This chain links TRBV4-3 with TRBJ1-5; no reliable D call. CDR3 length: 16 residues. Germline assignment: CDR1 LGHNA and CDR2 YSLEER. V was pared by 0 bases and J by 1 base, with 10 bases between. The CDR3 bases are TGCGCCAGCAGCCAAGAAGGGAGTTCGAGCAATCAGCCCCAGCATTTT. This codes for CASSQEGSSSNQPQHF.

This clonotype has at least ten counts. This chain links TRBV4-2 with TRBJ2-2; perhaps TRBD1 as D (6 bases). V gave up 1 base and J gave up 8 bases, with 14 bases separating them. Germline CDR1 LGHNA, CDR2 YNFKEQ. This CDR3 is built from 15 residues. As DNA, the CDR3 is TGTGCCAGCAGCCAAGCTGCACAGGGTATAGGGGAGCTGTTTTTT. It codes for CASSQAAQGIGELFF.

This clonotype was observed at least ten times. This sequence joins TRBV24-1 and TRBJ2-5; D gene uncertain. Germline-derived CDR1 and CDR2 are KGHDR and SFDVKD. The V end was cut by 2 bases, the J end by 7 bases, with 4 bases between. The CDR3 has 11 residues. CDR3 sequence: CATSDWGTQYF. The CDR3 DNA reads TGTGCCACCAGTGATTGGGGGACCCAGTACTTC.

The V gene is TRBV7-2, the J gene TRBJ1-6, with D unclear. CDR1 SGHTA and CDR2 FQGNSA come from the germline V gene. The V and J ends lost 5 bases and 14 bases respectively, with 13 bases between them. This CDR3 comprises 12 residues. The CDR3 region is CASSRQDITLHF. In nucleotides, the CDR3 is TGTGCCAGCAGCCGTCAAGACATCACCCTCCACTTT.

This chain links TRBV4-3 with TRBJ2-5, with D perhaps being TRBD1 or TRBD2 (5 bases each). In germline, CDR1 is LGHNA, CDR2 YSLEER. The CDR3 has 14 amino acids. Deletions cut 8 bases from V and 4 bases from J, with 17 bases between. CDR3 region: CASANGAKPETQYF. The CDR3 nucleotides read TGCGCCAGCGCGAACGGGGCTAAACCAGAGACCCAGTACTTC.

This clonotype has at least ten counts. This rearrangement joins TRBV12-3 or TRBV12-4 to TRBJ2-1; 9 bases align to TRBD1. The V gene end was trimmed by 6 bases and the J gene end by 5 bases; junction bases not matched to a gene: 8. This CDR3 region has 15 residues. This chain's CDR3 is CASSPGTGSHNEQFF. CDR3 coding DNA: TGTGCCAGCAGCCCTGGGACAGGGTCCCACAATGAGCAGTTCTTC.

This rearrangement joins TRBV2 to TRBJ1-6, with a possible D match to TRBD1 (5 bases). The length of the CDR3 is 15 residues. The V gene lost 1 base and the J gene lost 7 bases, with 11 bases spanning the gap. CDR1 is SNHLY, CDR2 FYNNEI, per germline. CDR3 protein: CASSEVQVANSPLHF. In DNA form, the CDR3 reads TGTGCCAGCAGTGAAGTACAGGTAGCGAATTCACCCCTCCACTTT.

At least ten counts were recorded for this clonotype. This chain joins TRBV12-3 or TRBV12-4 and TRBJ1-1; the D is unclear. Trimming cost V 5 bases and J 11 bases, with 15 bases left between them. CDR3 length: 12 amino acids. CDR3 nucleotides: TGTGCCAGCAGTCTGGCGCTTCACACGGCTTTCTTT. Protein sequence: CASSLALHTAFF.

This clonotype came up many times. The chain recombines TRBV3-1 with TRBJ2-5, with TRBD2 matching over 12 bases. Germline CDR1 reads LGHDT; CDR2 reads YNNKEL (reference sequence). V shed 1 base, J shed 5 bases, and the junction held 2 bases outside the gene matches. CDR3 length: 15 residues. CDR3 nucleotides: TGTGCCAGCAGCCAAGGACTAGCGGGAGTCGAGACCCAGTACTTC. It specifies CASSQGLAGVETQYF.

This clonotype has a count of ten or more. This chain joins TRBV21-1 and TRBJ2-1; TRBD1 reflects the table's D call only, with no check against the DNA. TRBV21-1 is noted as a pseudogene. The CDR3 extends over 17 amino acids. The CDR3 DNA reads as TGTGCCAGCAGCATCGCCGCCGGGACAGGGTCTTACAATGAGCAGTTCTTC. This translates into CASSIAAGTGSYNEQFF.

The chain links TRBV4-3 to TRBJ2-4; the D gene is possibly TRBD2 (6 bases). This CDR3 is built from 14 residues. V was clipped by 4 bases and J by 7 bases, with 14 bases between them. The germline CDR1 and CDR2 sequences are LGHNA and YSLEER. The CDR3 region is CASSPTTSWNIQYF. As DNA, the CDR3 is TGCGCCAGCAGCCCTACGACTAGTTGGAACATTCAGTACTTC.

This clonotype was seen only a few times. The chain uses TRBV6-6 and TRBJ2-4, with TRBD1 matching over 9 bases. The CDR3 has 17 amino acids. Germline CDR1 is MNHNY and CDR2 is SVGAGI (reference sequence). With 5 bases clipped from V and 3 bases from J, the junction kept 11 bases outside the gene matches. The CDR3 nucleotides read TGTGCCAGCAGTCCCCCGACAGGGGGATACGGCAAAAACATTCAGTACTTC. As protein: CASSPPTGGYGKNIQYF.

This clonotype has at least ten counts. V and J are TRBV12-3 or TRBV12-4 and TRBJ2-1; possibly TRBD1 or TRBD2 for D (5 bases each). The CDR3 extends over 14 amino acids. With 6 bases removed from V and 14 bases from J, the gap between germline ends came to 23 bases. The CDR3: CASSPSRDAPGKFF. The DNA of the CDR3 is TGTGCCAGCAGCCCGAGCCGGGACGCCCCTGGGAAGTTCTTC.